The 32 T cell receptor beta chains listed next were all sequenced from one sample in a study of beta chain features in type 1 diabetes. Notes on the study in general: Among all four CD4+ subsets, Type 1 diabetes patients had TCRB CDR3s that were moderately but significantly shorter.

Sequenced material consisted of expressed TCRB transcripts (all of the isolated RNA was reverse transcribed). Assay used: immunoSEQ multiplex PCR; TCRdb lists only in-frame clones, some missing. The data show 550,000 to 850,000 clones, about an eighth seen once. For these TCRs, the target antigens are not known. Source material: naive CD4+ T cells from blood. The receptors shown here come from a man aged 18-30 years with type 1 diabetes.

The V call is TRBV5-5, the J call TRBJ2-2; D might be TRBD1 or TRBD2, each matching 6 bases. Germline CDR1 and CDR2: SGHKS and YYEKEE (reference sequence). This CDR3 has 16 amino acids. The V and J ends lost 0 bases and 0 bases respectively, with 9 bases between them. This CDR3 reads CASSLEGGTNTGELFF. Written as DNA, the CDR3 is TGTGCCAGCAGCTTGGAGGGGGGCACGAACACCGGGGAGCTGTTTTTT.

This clone was observed a few times. The chain links TRBV10-2 to TRBJ1-1; TRBD1 matches 7 bases. Losses at the gene ends were 6 bases for V and 5 bases for J; bases not matched to a gene: 6. Germline CDR1 WSHSY, CDR2 SAAADI. The CDR3 contains 13 residues. The DNA for the CDR3 is TGCGCCAGCAGATACACAGGGGAAACTGAAGCTTTCTTT. Translating it yields CASRYTGETEAFF.

The V and J genes are TRBV5-1 and TRBJ2-7; 11 nucleotides match TRBD1. Per germline, CDR1 SGHRS and CDR2 YFSETQ. CDR3 length: 13 amino acids. V shed 7 bases, J shed 3 bases, and the junction held 3 bases outside the gene matches. In DNA, the CDR3 is TGCGCCAGCGCCGGGACAGGGGGCTACGAGCAGTACTTC. It encodes CASAGTGGYEQYF.

This clone was picked up a small number of times. This chain links TRBV4-1 with TRBJ1-2; D remains unclear. With 0 bases removed from V and 2 bases from J, the gap between germline ends came to 10 bases. Germline V gives CDR1 MGHRA, CDR2 YSYEKL. The CDR3 loop spans 15 amino acids. The CDR3 region has the DNA TGCGCCAGCAGCCAAGATTGGAACAGAAACTATGGCTACACCTTC. Amino acid sequence: CASSQDWNRNYGYTF.

The chain combines TRBV30 with TRBJ2-7; possible D gene TRBD2, 6 bases. Trimming left V 8 bases short and J 3 bases short, with 17 bases between. Germline V gives CDR1 GTSNPN, CDR2 SVGIG (reference sequence). This CDR3 spans 13 amino acids. The DNA for the CDR3 is TGTGCCCTGGGTCGTGGACTACTCTACGAGCAGTACTTC. Translation gives CALGRGLLYEQYF.

This chain joins TRBV2 and TRBJ2-1, with D possibly TRBD2 on 5 matching bases. The CDR3 is made up of 13 amino acids. Germline-derived CDR1 and CDR2 are SNHLY and FYNNEI. V lost 3 bases, J lost 14 bases, and 17 bases lay in between. The CDR3: CASSESPGIKEFF. The CDR3 bases are TGTGCCAGCAGTGAGTCTCCGGGAATCAAAGAGTTCTTC.

In this sample, this clone turned up a few times. The V gene is TRBV5-1, the J gene TRBJ2-1; 11 nucleotides agree with TRBD2. Unmatched junction bases numbered 8, after V lost 0 bases and J lost 6 bases. Per the germline V gene, CDR1 is SGHRS and CDR2 is YFSETQ. The CDR3 has 17 amino acids. CDR3 in DNA: TGCGCCAGCAGCTTGGTAGCTAGCGGGGGGATCGCCAATGAGCAGTTCTTC. Residues: CASSLVASGGIANEQFF.

A few counts support this clone. The chain joins TRBV15 to TRBJ1-2, with TRBD1 matching 9 bases. CDR3 length: 14 residues. The V and J ends lost 1 base and 8 bases, in that order; junction bases with no gene match: 5. Germline-derived CDR1 and CDR2 are LNHNV and YYDKDF (reference sequence). CDR3 in DNA: TGTGCCACCAGCAGAGTGAGGACAGGGGACGGCTACACCTTC. Its translation: CATSRVRTGDGYTF.

V usage is TRBV30 and J usage is TRBJ2-4, with 7 bases that match TRBD1. Germline-derived CDR1 and CDR2 are GTSNPN and SVGIG (reference sequence). With V trimmed by 5 bases and J by 0 bases, 10 bases remained unmatched. The CDR3 sequence is 16 residues long. The CDR3 reads CAWASGQDLAKNIQYF. The CDR3 region has the DNA TGTGCCTGGGCCTCAGGACAGGACCTAGCCAAAAACATTCAGTACTTC.

This clone appeared a few times. The V and J genes are TRBV4-2 and TRBJ2-7, with D perhaps matching TRBD2 (5 bases). The V end was cut by 0 bases, the J end by 3 bases, with 6 bases between. This CDR3 comprises 13 residues. Germline V lookup: CDR1 LGHNA, CDR2 YNFKEQ. This chain's CDR3 is CASSQDRDYEQYF. DNA for the CDR3: TGTGCCAGCAGCCAAGATCGGGACTACGAGCAGTACTTC.

In DNA form, the CDR3 reads TGCAGTGCAGGGGGAGGTGGTACGCAGTATTTT. This encodes CSAGGGGTQYF. J is TRBJ2-3 and V is TRBV20-1, with D perhaps TRBD1 or TRBD2 (6 bases each). The CDR3 covers 11 residues. Trimming removed 6 bases at V and 8 bases at J, with 12 bases between. CDR1 is DFQATT and CDR2 is SNEGSKA in the germline V gene (reference sequence).

This clone turned up a few times. This rearrangement joins TRBV18 to TRBJ1-5; no firm D call. The CDR3 totals 15 residues. The V end lost 4 bases, the J end lost 3 bases, and 13 bases lay between the germline ends. CDR1 KGHSH and CDR2 LQKENI come from the germline V gene. In nucleotides, the CDR3 is TGTGCCAGCTCACTGCTGGGTAAGGACAATCAGCCCCAGCATTTT. This codes for CASSLLGKDNQPQHF.

This clone appeared a few times. The genes are TRBV7-2 and TRBJ2-5; 7 nucleotides agree with TRBD2. CDR3 length: 14 amino acids. Germline lookup yields CDR1 SGHTA and CDR2 FQGNSA. The trim removed 5 bases at V and 6 bases at J, leaving 9 bases unmatched. CDR3 region: CASSPMGGLKTQYF. CDR3 DNA: TGTGCCAGCAGCCCAATGGGGGGGTTAAAGACCCAGTACTTC. The variable domain in full, completed from reference TRBV7-2 and TRBJ2-5, reads GAGVSQSPSNKVTEKGKDVELRCDPISGHTALYWYRQSLGQGLEFLIYFQGNSAPDKSGLPSDRFSAERTGGSVSTLTIQRTQQEDSAVYLCASSPMGGLKTQYFGPGTRLLVL.

V usage is TRBV5-1 and J usage is TRBJ1-1; the D gene is possibly TRBD1 (6 bases). Germline CDR1 SGHRS, CDR2 YFSETQ. CDR3 size: 14 residues. V lost 5 bases and J 2 bases, leaving 13 bases between the germline ends. CDR3 in amino acids: CASSTGISNTEAFF. The CDR3 nucleotides read TGCGCCAGCAGTACAGGGATTAGTAACACTGAAGCTTTCTTT.

The chain couples TRBV5-1 to TRBJ2-1; D is ambiguous. Per the germline V gene, CDR1 is SGHRS and CDR2 is YFSETQ. This CDR3 region has 14 residues. Trimming cost V 0 bases and J 7 bases, with 11 bases left between them. CDR3 loop: CASSLGLVWNEQFF. In DNA, the CDR3 is TGCGCCAGCAGCTTGGGACTGGTTTGGAATGAGCAGTTCTTC.

This clone was counted only a few times. This chain connects TRBV21-1 to TRBJ1-5. TRBV21-1 is classified as a pseudogene. The CDR3 spans 16 residues. This CDR3 is CASSKKEGVSNQPQHF. The CDR3 nucleotides read TGTGCCAGCAGCAAAAAGGAGGGGGTGAGCAATCAGCCCCAGCATTTT.

The rearrangement joins TRBV19 to TRBJ2-5, with D uncertain. CDR3 size: 14 residues. CDR1 and CDR2 (germline): LNHDA, SQIVND (reference sequence). V lost 4 bases and J 5 bases, leaving 14 bases between the germline ends. The CDR3 nucleotides read TGTGCCAGTAGTAACCAGAGGACCCTGGAGACCCAGTACTTC. Encoded protein: CASSNQRTLETQYF.

The sample holds a few counts of this clone. This sequence joins TRBV5-1 and TRBJ1-5; D is undetermined. The V gene lost 2 bases and the J gene lost 4 bases, with 7 bases spanning the gap. Germline V gives CDR1 SGHRS, CDR2 YFSETQ. This CDR3 spans 13 amino acids. Here the CDR3 reads CASSFSENQPQHF. The CDR3 nucleotides read TGCGCCAGCAGCTTTTCCGAGAATCAGCCCCAGCATTTT.

The chain couples TRBV7-2 to TRBJ1-2, with D unresolved. Between the trimmed V and J ends, which lost 9 bases and 8 bases, there was a span of 13 bases. The CDR3 is made up of 11 amino acids. The germline V gene encodes CDR1 SGHTA and CDR2 FQGNSA. DNA for the CDR3: TGTGCCAGGGGATGGGGAGACGGCTACACCTTC. Translation gives CARGWGDGYTF.

The chain has TRBV30 and TRBJ1-1; no clear D gene. CDR1 and CDR2 from the germline V gene are GTSNPN and SVGIG (reference sequence). V was trimmed by 2 bases and J by 1 base, leaving 5 bases between them. The CDR3 covers 12 residues. This CDR3 is CAWSLTNTEAFF. CDR3 sequence (DNA): TGTGCCTGGAGTCTAACGAACACTGAAGCTTTCTTT.

The chain couples TRBV30 to TRBJ2-3; 15 bases match TRBD2. CDR3 length equals 15 residues. Unmatched junction bases numbered 4, after V lost 5 bases and J lost 4 bases. Per germline, CDR1 GTSNPN and CDR2 SVGIG (reference sequence). Here the CDR3 DNA reads TGTGCCTGGGGACTAGCGGGGGGGCAGGCAGATACGCAGTATTTT. Amino acid sequence: CAWGLAGGQADTQYF.

This clone was recorded a few times. The chain links TRBV6-5 to TRBJ1-2; no clear D. This CDR3 is built from 15 residues. Germline V gives CDR1 MNHEY, CDR2 SVGAGI. Trimming pared 0 bases from V and 3 bases from J, leaving 11 bases between. This CDR3 reads CASSYSGMWDYGYTF. The CDR3 DNA sequence: TGTGCCAGCAGTTACTCCGGGATGTGGGACTATGGCTACACCTTC.

This clone was seen only a few times. The rearrangement joins TRBV7-2 to TRBJ1-2; D not certain. The germline V gene encodes CDR1 SGHTA and CDR2 FQGNSA. V gave up 4 bases and J gave up 4 bases, with 16 bases separating them. The CDR3 loop spans 15 amino acids. The CDR3 loop is CASSYSREASYGYTF. The DNA for the CDR3 is TGTGCCAGCAGCTACAGTAGAGAGGCGAGCTATGGCTACACCTTC.

This clone was seen only a few times. The J gene is TRBJ1-6, the V gene TRBV14; D call uncertain. CDR1 and CDR2 (germline): SGHDN, FVKESK. This CDR3 comprises 14 residues. Trimming took 1 base from V and 10 from J, leaving 11 bases between them. The CDR3, as DNA: TGTGCCAGCAGCCAAGGGTCTGAGGGATCACCCCTCCACTTT. Translation gives CASSQGSEGSPLHF.

A word on this clone: This sample also contains other DNA sequences that code for the same CDR3. This rearrangement joins TRBV15 to TRBJ1-5, with 8 bases lining up with TRBD1. This CDR3 comprises 15 residues. Germline V gene data show CDR1 as LNHNV and CDR2 as YYDKDF (reference sequence). The V segment lost 1 base and the J segment 5 bases; nucleotides outside the gene matches: 4. The CDR3 DNA reads as TGTGCCACCAGCAGAGCCGGGACAGGAGATCAGCCCCAGCATTTT. Translation gives CATSRAGTGDQPQHF.

The V gene is TRBV18, the J gene TRBJ2-7; 12 nucleotides match TRBD1. CDR3 length: 15 residues. The germline V gene has CDR1 KGHSH and CDR2 LQKENI. With V trimmed by 9 bases and J by 4 bases, 10 bases remained unmatched. The CDR3 DNA follows: TGTGCCAGTTCGGATGGGGGACAGGGGGCGTACGAGCAGTACTTC. Its translation is CASSDGGQGAYEQYF. The entire variable domain, with the rest obtained from reference TRBV18 and TRBJ2-7, is as follows: NAGVMQNPRHLVRRRGQEARLRCSPMKGHSHVYWYRQLPEEGLKFMVYLQKENIIDESGMPKERFSAEFPKEGPSILRIQQVVRGDSAAYFCASSDGGQGAYEQYFGPGTRLTVT.

This clone was found a few times. The CDR3 region has the DNA TGTGCCATCACCGAGGACACCTACGAGCAGTACTTC. This sequence encodes CAITEDTYEQYF. The chain uses TRBV10-3 and TRBJ2-7, with a weak D call TRBD1 (5 bases). The germline V and J ends were trimmed by 7 bases and 2 bases, with 9 bases remaining between them. This CDR3 has 12 amino acids. Germline V gene lookup returns CDR1 ENHRY and CDR2 SYGVKD.

This clone was observed a few times. V and J are TRBV6-6 and TRBJ2-3, with 7 positions matching TRBD2. V trimming: 6 bases; J trimming: 6 bases; junction bases outside the gene matches: 6. The length of the CDR3 is 13 residues. In germline, CDR1 is MNHNY, CDR2 SVGAGI (reference sequence). The CDR3 coding sequence is TGTGCCAGCAGCTCCCGGGGAGGGGATACGCAGTATTTT. It is translated as CASSSRGGDTQYF.

The chain uses TRBV30 and TRBJ2-6; no reliable D call. The CDR3 has 14 residues. The V end lost 3 bases, the J end lost 3 bases, and 9 bases lay between the germline ends. Germline values: CDR1 GTSNPN, CDR2 SVGIG (reference sequence). The CDR3 nucleotides read TGTGCCTGGAGCTGGGTTAGTGGGGCCAACGTCCTGACTTTC. This gives the protein CAWSWVSGANVLTF.

The V call is TRBV4-2, the J call TRBJ2-4; perhaps TRBD2 as D (6 bases). The CDR3 has 14 amino acids. V was pared by 4 bases and J by 8 bases, with 15 bases between. Germline V gene sequence: CDR1 LGHNA, CDR2 YNFKEQ. CDR3 amino acids: CASSPAGLADIQYF. The CDR3 DNA is TGTGCCAGCAGCCCGGCGGGGCTTGCTGACATTCAGTACTTC.

The chain couples TRBV7-9 to TRBJ1-5, with D possibly being TRBD1 (5 bases). The CDR3 loop spans 14 amino acids. Germline CDR1 reads SEHNR; CDR2 reads FQNEAQ (reference sequence). The V gene lost 3 bases and the J gene lost 7 bases, with 13 bases spanning the gap. CDR3 bases: TGTGCCAGCAGCTTGGGGGTAGTAGAGCAGCCCCAGCATTTT. It yields the protein CASSLGVVEQPQHF.

This clone was detected only a few times. This chain joins TRBV4-1 and TRBJ2-2; either TRBD1 or TRBD2 may supply D (5 bases each). The CDR3 is 18 amino acids. Germline CDR1 is MGHRA and CDR2 is YSYEKL. V was pared by 0 bases and J by 3 bases, with 17 bases between. The CDR3 nucleotides are TGCGCCAGCAGCCAAGATAAAAGAGGGAGAGGGGACACCGGGGAGCTGTTTTTT. Amino acids: CASSQDKRGRGDTGELFF.